These 2 T cell receptor beta chains share one sample of origin, sequenced in a study of cytotoxic CD8 clonotypes in ibrutinib-treated CLL. Using immunoSEQ multiplex PCR, the repertoire was profiled, and TCRdb retains in-frame clones only, with some absent. The sample carries some 200,000 clones, 65% to 80% recorded once. Sequences were derived from PBMCs, sampled after 12 months of ibrutinib treatment. The receptor set was obtained from a human donor with chronic lymphocytic leukemia.

In DNA form, the CDR3 reads TGTGCCAGTAGTGTCCCTTCGACAGGGAAGACCGGGGAGCTGTTTTTT. It is translated as CASSVPSTGKTGELFF. This chain uses TRBV19 with TRBJ2-2, with 7 bases fitting TRBD1. With 5 bases clipped from V and 5 bases from J, the junction kept 11 bases outside the gene matches. The CDR3 is made up of 16 amino acids. Looked up from germline, CDR1 is LNHDA and CDR2 is SQIVND (reference sequence).

In nucleotides, the CDR3 is TGTGCCAGCAGCTTAGTGCCGCGGGGGGCTACCACCGGGGAGCTGTTTTTT. It specifies CASSLVPRGATTGELFF. The gene calls are TRBV7-6 and TRBJ2-2, with 8 bases matching TRBD2. This CDR3 has 17 residues. The V gene end was trimmed by 1 base and the J gene end by 4 bases; junction bases not matched to a gene: 8. CDR1 and CDR2 from the germline V gene are SGHVS and FNYEAQ. The whole variable domain, filled in from reference TRBV7-6 and TRBJ2-2, reads GAGVSQSPRYKVTKRGQDVALRCDPISGHVSLYWYRQALGQGPEFLTYFNYEAQQDKSGLPNDRFSAERPEGSISTLTIQRTEQRDSAMYRCASSLVPRGATTGELFFGEGSRLTVL.